The present T cell receptor beta chain was sequenced within a study of blood T cell repertoires in COVID-19. Sequencing was performed with immunoSEQ multiplex PCR; in TCRdb, only in-frame clones are kept and a portion is missing. The table lists fewer than 110,000 clones, about 80% of them singletons. There are a few counts of this clone. Germline loops: CDR1 MGHDK, CDR2 SYGVNS. This CDR3 has 15 residues. The germline V and J ends were trimmed by 3 bases and 0 bases, with 10 bases remaining between them. The V gene is TRBV25-1, the J gene TRBJ2-3; D is uncertain. This sequence originates from a man between 65 and 85 years old with acute or convalescent COVID-19. What was sequenced was peripheral blood. CDR3 bases: TGTGCCAGCAGTGATTGGTCGGGTAGCACAGATACGCAGTATTTT. It translates to CASSDWSGSTDTQYF.